These 7 T cell receptor beta chains came from one sample sequenced in a study of radiation and T cells in renal cell carcinoma. Time point specified: blood 2 weeks post-SBRT. Treatment specified: 15 Gy SBRT to primary tumor, nephrectomy 4 weeks later. Using immunoSEQ multiplex PCR, the repertoire was profiled, and TCRdb retains in-frame clones only, with some absent. The table lists tens of thousands of clones, 70% to 80% of them singletons. The specimen comprised blood, sampled from a patient whose treatment included radiotherapy and nephrectomy. All receptors come from a man aged 60-69 years with renal cell carcinoma.

This clone was detected only a few times. This chain connects TRBV29-1 to TRBJ1-1; TRBD1 is a possible D gene (5 bases). Germline CDR1 is SQVTM and CDR2 is ANQGSEA. This CDR3 spans 13 amino acids. Trimming took off 4 bases at V and 4 bases at J, with 13 bases between the two ends. CDR3 loop: CSVVFPGFTEAFF. CDR3 nucleotide sequence: TGCAGCGTTGTCTTCCCAGGGTTCACTGAAGCTTTCTTT.

This clone was seen only once. This sequence joins TRBV9 and TRBJ2-3, with 8 bases that match TRBD2. V gave up 0 bases and J gave up 3 bases; unmatched junction bases: 9. The CDR3 extends over 17 amino acids. Germline lookup yields CDR1 SGDLS and CDR2 YYNGEE. The DNA for the CDR3 is TGTGCCAGCAGCGTAGGTTCCATAGCGGGATTTACAGATACGCAGTATTTT. Translating gives CASSVGSIAGFTDTQYF. Drawing the rest from reference TRBV9 and TRBJ2-3, the complete variable domain is DSGVTQTPKHLITATGQRVTLRCSPRSGDLSVYWYQQSLDQGLQFLIQYYNGEERAKGNILERFSAQQFPDLHSELNLSSLELGDSALYFCASSVGSIAGFTDTQYFGPGTRLTVL.

The genes are TRBV19 and TRBJ2-5; D might be TRBD2 (5 bases). Trimming pared 5 bases from V and 5 bases from J, leaving 12 bases between. The CDR3 has 13 residues. Looked up from germline, CDR1 is LNHDA and CDR2 is SQIVND (reference sequence). CDR3 in DNA: TGTGCCAGTAGTCTAGGGAGAGAGGAGACCCAGTACTTC. Translated, it gives CASSLGREETQYF.

The chain has TRBV9 and TRBJ2-5; a weak D match, TRBD2 (6 bases). CDR3 size: 14 residues. V dropped 1 base and J dropped 5 bases, with 12 bases sitting between them. Germline V gene sequence: CDR1 SGDLS, CDR2 YYNGEE. The CDR3 is CASSVTPSGETQYF. The CDR3 DNA is TGTGCCAGCAGCGTAACCCCGAGCGGGGAGACCCAGTACTTC.

The chain employs TRBV29-1 and TRBJ1-1; 7 positions agree with TRBD1. CDR1 is SQVTM and CDR2 is ANQGSEA in the germline V gene. The V gene end was trimmed by 8 bases and the J gene end by 4 bases; junction bases not matched to a gene: 10. There are 13 residues in the CDR3. CDR3 DNA sequence: TGCAGCTCCAGGAGGGGGCCTGGCACTGAAGCTTTCTTT. Its protein product is CSSRRGPGTEAFF.

CDR3 region: CASSPLRVAGGYNEQFF. The CDR3 coding sequence is TGTGCCAGCAGTCCCCTTAGGGTAGCGGGAGGGTACAATGAGCAGTTCTTC. This chain links TRBV28 with TRBJ2-1, with TRBD2 matching over 11 bases. V shed 5 bases, J shed 4 bases, and the junction held 10 bases outside the gene matches. CDR3 length: 17 amino acids. Germline values: CDR1 MDHEN, CDR2 SYDVKM.

This clone was recorded at least ten times. The CDR3 loop is CASSLVFQLNTEAFF. In DNA form, the CDR3 reads TGTGCCAGCAGCTTGGTGTTTCAGCTAAACACTGAAGCTTTCTTT. The rearrangement joins TRBV5-6 to TRBJ1-1, with D unclear. Germline CDR1 reads SGHDT; CDR2 reads YYEEEE. V was shortened by 0 bases and J by 2 bases, with 11 bases between the two germline ends. The CDR3 is made up of 15 amino acids.